This T cell receptor (beta chain) stems from a study of cytomegalovirus exposure and HLA in healthy donors. Turning to this clone: As yet, its antigen is unknown.

From germline, CDR1 is SGHTA and CDR2 FQGNSA. This CDR3 contains 14 residues. J lost 7 bases, V lost 5 bases, and 10 bases had no gene match. Study observations and caveats: Later on, a genetic analysis was performed. It linked a missense variant in DCLRE1C with V- and J-gene trimming of TCR beta. TCR beta sequences reportedly predicted the HLA-A and HLA-B alleles of most subjects accurately.

PCR primers comprised 60 Vbeta and 13 Jbeta primers. Profiling relied on immunoSEQ multiplex PCR, and the TCRdb table lists in-frame clones only, not all of them. Its clone listing holds roughly 88,000 clones. Each of the donors was a healthy bone marrow donor. This chain uses TRBV7-2 with TRBJ1-2; 7 nucleotides align to TRBD1. This clonotype was obtained from a man in his forties or fifties in good health and CMV-seropositive. Sequencing was carried out using PBMCs. CDR3 DNA sequence: TGTGCCAGCAGCAATCGGACAGGAAGGGCTGGCTACACCTTC. Translated: CASSNRTGRAGYTF.